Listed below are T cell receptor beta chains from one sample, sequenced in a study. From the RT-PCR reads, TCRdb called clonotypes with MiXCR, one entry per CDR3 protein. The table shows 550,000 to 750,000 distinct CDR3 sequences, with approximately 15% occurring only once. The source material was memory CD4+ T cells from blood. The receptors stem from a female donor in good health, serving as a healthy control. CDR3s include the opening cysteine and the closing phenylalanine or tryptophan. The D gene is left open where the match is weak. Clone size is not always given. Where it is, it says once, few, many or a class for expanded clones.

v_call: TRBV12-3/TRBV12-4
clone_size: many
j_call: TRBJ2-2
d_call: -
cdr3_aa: CASSSQGAGRELFF
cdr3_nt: TGTGCCAGCAGCTCACAGGGCGCGGGCCGGGAGCTGTTTTTT

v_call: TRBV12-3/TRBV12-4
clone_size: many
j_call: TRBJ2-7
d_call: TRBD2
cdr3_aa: CASSLGGLADPYEQYF
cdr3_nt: TGTGCCAGCAGTCTAGGGGGACTAGCGGACCCCTACGAGCAGTACTTC

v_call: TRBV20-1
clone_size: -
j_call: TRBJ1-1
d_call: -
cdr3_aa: CSARQALNTEAFF
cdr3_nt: TGCAGTGCCCGACAGGCCCTGAACACTGAAGCTTTCTTT

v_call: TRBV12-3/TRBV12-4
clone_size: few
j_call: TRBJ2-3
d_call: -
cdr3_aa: CASSFPTGSTDTQYF
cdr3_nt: TGTGCCAGCAGTTTTCCGACGGGGAGCACAGATACGCAGTATTTT

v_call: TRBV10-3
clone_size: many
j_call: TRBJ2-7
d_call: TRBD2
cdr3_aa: CAIRPGLVSYEQYF
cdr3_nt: TGTGCCATCAGGCCGGGACTAGTGAGCTACGAGCAGTACTTC

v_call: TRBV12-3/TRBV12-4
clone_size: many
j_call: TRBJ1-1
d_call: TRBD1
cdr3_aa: CASTTGTGSRAFF
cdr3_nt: TGTGCCAGCACCACCGGGACAGGTTCGCGGGCTTTCTTT

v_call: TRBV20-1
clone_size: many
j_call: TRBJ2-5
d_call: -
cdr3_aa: CSASRADPTQYF
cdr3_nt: TGCAGTGCTAGTAGGGCAGACCCCACCCAGTACTTC

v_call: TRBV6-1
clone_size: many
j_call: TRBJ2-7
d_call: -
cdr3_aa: CASRMTGASYEQYF
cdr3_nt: TGTGCCAGCAGGATGACAGGTGCCTCCTACGAGCAGTACTTC

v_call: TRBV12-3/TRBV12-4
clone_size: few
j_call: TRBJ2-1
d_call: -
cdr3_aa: CASSLVNLGNEQFF
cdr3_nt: TGTGCCAGCAGTTTAGTTAATTTGGGGAATGAGCAGTTCTTC

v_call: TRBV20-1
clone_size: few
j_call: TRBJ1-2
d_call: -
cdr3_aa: CSASEQTNYGYTF
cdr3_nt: TGCAGTGCTAGTGAGCAGACGAACTATGGCTACACCTTC

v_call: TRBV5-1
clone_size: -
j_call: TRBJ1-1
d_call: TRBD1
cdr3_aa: CASSPGDSSLGTEAFF
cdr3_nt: TGCGCCAGCAGCCCGGGGGACAGCTCCTTGGGGACTGAAGCTTTCTTT

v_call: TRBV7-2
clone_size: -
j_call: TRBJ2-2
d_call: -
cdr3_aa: CASSPDGGDLGELFF
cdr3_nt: TGTGCCAGCAGCCCCGACGGGGGCGATCTCGGGGAGCTGTTTTTT

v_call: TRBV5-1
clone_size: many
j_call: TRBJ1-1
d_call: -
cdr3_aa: CASSGGKLNTEAFF
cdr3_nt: TGCGCCAGCAGCGGCGGCAAATTGAACACTGAAGCTTTCTTT

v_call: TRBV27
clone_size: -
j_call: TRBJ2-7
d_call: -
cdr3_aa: CASSRSKDSYEQYF
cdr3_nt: TGTGCCAGCAGTAGGTCGAAGGACTCCTACGAGCAGTACTTC

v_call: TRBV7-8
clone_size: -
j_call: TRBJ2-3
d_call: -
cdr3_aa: CASSLTGSRTDTQYF
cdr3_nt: TGTGCCAGCAGCCTTACAGGGTCCCGCACAGATACGCAGTATTTT

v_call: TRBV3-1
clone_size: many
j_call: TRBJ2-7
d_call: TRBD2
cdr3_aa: CASSQDRGLAGYYEQYF
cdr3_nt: TGTGCCAGCAGCCAAGATAGGGGCCTAGCGGGCTACTACGAGCAGTACTTC

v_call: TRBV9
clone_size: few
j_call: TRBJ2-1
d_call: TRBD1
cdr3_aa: CASSAGQGKLTEQFF
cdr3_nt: TGTGCCAGCAGCGCCGGACAGGGGAAGTTGACTGAGCAGTTCTTC

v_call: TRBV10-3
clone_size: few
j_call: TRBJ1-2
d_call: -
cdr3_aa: CAIRSAGLSAYGYTF
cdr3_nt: TGTGCCATCAGAAGCGCGGGACTGAGTGCCTATGGCTACACCTTC

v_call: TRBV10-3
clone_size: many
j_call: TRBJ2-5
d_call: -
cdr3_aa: CAIIPSGGPQDGQYF
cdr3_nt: TGTGCCATCATCCCCAGTGGGGGCCCCCAAGATGGCCAGTACTTC

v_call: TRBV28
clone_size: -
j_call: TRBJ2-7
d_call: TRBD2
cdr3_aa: CASSGTSGSFGEQYF
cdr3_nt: TGTGCCAGCAGTGGGACTAGCGGGAGTTTTGGGGAGCAGTACTTC

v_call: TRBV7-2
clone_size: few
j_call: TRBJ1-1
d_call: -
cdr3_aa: CASSLQSTHTEAFF
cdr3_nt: TGTGCCAGCAGCTTACAGTCCACCCACACTGAAGCTTTCTTT

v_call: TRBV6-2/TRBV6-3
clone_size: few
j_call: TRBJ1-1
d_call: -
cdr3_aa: CASTRHNTEAFF
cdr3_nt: TGTGCCAGCACTAGACATAACACTGAAGCTTTCTTT

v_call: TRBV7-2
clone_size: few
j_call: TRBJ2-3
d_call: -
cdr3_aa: CASSPPPGLTDTQYF
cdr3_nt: TGTGCCAGCAGTCCTCCGCCGGGGTTAACAGATACGCAGTATTTT

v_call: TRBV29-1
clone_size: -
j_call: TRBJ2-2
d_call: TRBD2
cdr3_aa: CSVQRGAKTGELFF
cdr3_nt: TGCAGCGTCCAGCGGGGAGCGAAAACCGGGGAGCTGTTTTTT

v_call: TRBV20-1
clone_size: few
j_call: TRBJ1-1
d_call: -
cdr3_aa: CSAREVARGNTEAFF
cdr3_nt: TGCAGTGCTAGAGAGGTGGCCAGGGGGAACACTGAAGCTTTCTTT

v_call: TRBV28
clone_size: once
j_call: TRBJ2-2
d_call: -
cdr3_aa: CASSYRASANTGELFF
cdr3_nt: TGTGCCAGCAGTTACAGGGCCTCAGCGAACACCGGGGAGCTGTTTTTT

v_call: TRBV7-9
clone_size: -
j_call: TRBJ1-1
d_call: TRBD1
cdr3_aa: CASSKRGGAGTEAFF
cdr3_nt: TGTGCCAGCAGCAAACGAGGGGGCGCGGGCACTGAAGCTTTCTTT

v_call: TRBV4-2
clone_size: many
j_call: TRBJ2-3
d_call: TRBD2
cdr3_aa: CASSQARWEGTDSTDTQYF
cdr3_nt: TGTGCCAGCAGCCAAGCTCGGTGGGAGGGAACCGATAGCACAGATACGCAGTATTTT

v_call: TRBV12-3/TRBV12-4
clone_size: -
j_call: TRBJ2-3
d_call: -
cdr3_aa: CASSLRHSLADTQYF
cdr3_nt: TGTGCCAGCAGTTTAAGACACTCTTTGGCAGATACGCAGTATTTT

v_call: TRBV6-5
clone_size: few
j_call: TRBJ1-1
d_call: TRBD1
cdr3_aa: CASSSTGEREAFF
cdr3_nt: TGTGCCAGCAGTTCAACAGGGGAACGAGAAGCTTTCTTT

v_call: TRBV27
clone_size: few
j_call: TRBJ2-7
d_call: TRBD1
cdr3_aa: CASSFPIQGRVYEQYF
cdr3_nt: TGTGCCAGCAGTTTTCCTATACAGGGGAGAGTTTACGAGCAGTACTTC

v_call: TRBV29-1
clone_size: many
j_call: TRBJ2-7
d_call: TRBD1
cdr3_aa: CSVGQGGDEQYF
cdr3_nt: TGCAGCGTCGGACAGGGGGGGGACGAGCAGTACTTC

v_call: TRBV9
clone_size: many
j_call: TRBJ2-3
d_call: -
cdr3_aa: CASSAPGSTDTQYF
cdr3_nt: TGTGCCAGCAGCGCCCCGGGGAGCACAGATACGCAGTATTTT